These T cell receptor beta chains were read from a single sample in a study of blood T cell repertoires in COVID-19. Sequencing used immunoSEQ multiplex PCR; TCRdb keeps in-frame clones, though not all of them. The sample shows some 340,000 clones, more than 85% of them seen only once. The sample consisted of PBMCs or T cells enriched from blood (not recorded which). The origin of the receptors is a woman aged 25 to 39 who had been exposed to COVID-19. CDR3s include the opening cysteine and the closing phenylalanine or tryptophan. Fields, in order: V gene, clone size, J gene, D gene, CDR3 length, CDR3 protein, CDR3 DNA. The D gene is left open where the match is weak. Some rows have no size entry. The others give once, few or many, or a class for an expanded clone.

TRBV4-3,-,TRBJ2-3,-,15,CASSQGSGSTDTQYF,TGCGCCAGCAGCCAAGGGTCAGGTTCCACAGATACGCAGTATTTT
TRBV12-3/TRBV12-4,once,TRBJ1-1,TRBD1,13,CASRAGGNTEAFF,TGTGCCAGCAGGGCAGGGGGAAACACTGAAGCTTTCTTT
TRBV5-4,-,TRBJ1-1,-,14,CASSQAGVGTEAFF,TGTGCCAGCAGCCAAGCAGGGGTAGGCACTGAAGCTTTCTTT
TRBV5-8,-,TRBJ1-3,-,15,CASSLGQLAGNTIYF,TGTGCCAGCAGCCTAGGACAGCTAGCTGGAAACACCATATATTTT
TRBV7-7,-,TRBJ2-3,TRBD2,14,CASSAGGGTDTQYF,TGTGCCAGCAGCGCGGGAGGGGGGACGGATACGCAGTATTTT
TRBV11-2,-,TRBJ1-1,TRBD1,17,CASSYYSGRDSWTEAFF,TGTGCCAGCAGCTATTATAGTGGCCGGGACAGTTGGACTGAAGCTTTCTTT
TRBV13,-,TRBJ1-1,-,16,CASSFSGVLMNTEAFF,TGTGCCAGCAGCTTCTCCGGGGTCCTTATGAACACTGAAGCTTTCTTT
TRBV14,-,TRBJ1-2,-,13,CASSPGVSYGYTF,TGTGCCAGCAGCCCCGGGGTATCCTATGGCTACACCTTC
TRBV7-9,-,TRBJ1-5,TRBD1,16,CASSLSGQGGNQPQHF,TGTGCCAGCAGCTTATCCGGACAGGGAGGAAATCAGCCCCAGCATTTT
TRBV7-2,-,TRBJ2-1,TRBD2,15,CASSSRLAGGGEQFF,TGTGCCAGCAGCTCAAGACTAGCGGGGGGAGGTGAGCAGTTCTTC
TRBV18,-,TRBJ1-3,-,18,CASSHRLMDGSSGNTIYF,TGTGCCAGCTCCCATAGATTAATGGACGGGAGCTCTGGAAACACCATATATTTT
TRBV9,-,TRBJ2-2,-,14,CASSGGPNTGELFF,TGTGCCAGCAGCGGGGGCCCGAACACCGGGGAGCTGTTTTTT
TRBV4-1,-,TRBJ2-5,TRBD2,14,CASSQDLLAGRPYF,TGCGCCAGCAGCCAAGATTTACTAGCGGGGAGACCGTACTTC
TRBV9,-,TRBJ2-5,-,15,CASSVRWAGQETQYF,TGTGCCAGCAGCGTACGGTGGGCAGGACAAGAGACCCAGTACTTC
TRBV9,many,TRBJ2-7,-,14,CASSGGTASYEQYF,TGTGCCAGCAGCGGCGGGACAGCCTCCTACGAGCAGTACTTC
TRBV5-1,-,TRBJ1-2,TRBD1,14,CASSLADRAYGYTF,TGCGCCAGCAGCTTGGCGGACAGGGCCTATGGCTACACCTTC
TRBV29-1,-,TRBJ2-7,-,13,CSVRTRATYEQYF,TGCAGCGTTCGGACAAGGGCCACCTACGAGCAGTACTTC
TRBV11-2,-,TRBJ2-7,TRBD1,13,CASSLGTAYEQYF,TGTGCCAGCAGCCTAGGGACAGCCTACGAGCAGTACTTC
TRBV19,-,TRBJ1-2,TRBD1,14,CASSTRDSPYGYTF,TGTGCCAGTAGTACCCGGGACAGTCCCTATGGCTACACCTTC
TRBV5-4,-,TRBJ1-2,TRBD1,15,CASSPPPGQGNGYTF,TGTGCCAGCAGCCCTCCCCCGGGACAGGGGAACGGCTACACCTTC
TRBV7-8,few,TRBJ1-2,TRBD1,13,CAITPGGEYGYTF,TGTGCGATTACTCCAGGGGGTGAATATGGCTACACCTTC
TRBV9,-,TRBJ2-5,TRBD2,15,CASSVRGGHEETQYF,TGTGCCAGCAGCGTGCGGGGGGGCCATGAGGAGACCCAGTACTTC
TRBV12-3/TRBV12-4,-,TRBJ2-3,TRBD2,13,CASSLAGSDTQYF,TGTGCCAGCAGCCTAGCGGGGTCAGATACGCAGTATTTT
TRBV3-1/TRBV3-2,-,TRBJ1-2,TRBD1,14,CASSQGRDRNGYTF,TGTGCCAGCAGCCAAGGCCGGGACAGAAATGGCTACACCTTC
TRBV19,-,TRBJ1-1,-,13,CASSIGRNTEAFF,TGTGCCAGTAGTATAGGCAGGAACACTGAAGCTTTCTTT
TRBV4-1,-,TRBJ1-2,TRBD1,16,CASSQVTGGFDYGYTF,TGCGCCAGCAGCCAAGTAACAGGGGGCTTTGACTATGGCTACACCTTC
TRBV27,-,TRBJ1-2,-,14,CASSLGGRIYGYTF,TGTGCCAGCAGTTTAGGTGGCAGAATTTATGGCTACACCTTC
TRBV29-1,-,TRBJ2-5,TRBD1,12,CSGQGQKETQYF,TGCAGCGGCCAGGGACAGAAAGAGACCCAGTACTTC
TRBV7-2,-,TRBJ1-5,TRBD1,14,CASSSTGLGQPQHF,TGTGCCAGCAGCTCGACAGGGTTGGGGCAGCCCCAGCATTTT
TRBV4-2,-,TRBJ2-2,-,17,CASRTRKTGANTGELFF,TGTGCCAGCAGGACCAGGAAGACGGGGGCGAACACCGGGGAGCTGTTTTTT
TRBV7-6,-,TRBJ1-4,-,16,CASSSTLGAMDEKLFF,TGTGCCAGCAGCTCTACCTTAGGGGCCATGGATGAAAAACTGTTTTTT
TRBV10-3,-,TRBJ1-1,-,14,CAISELGANTEAFF,TGTGCCATCAGTGAGTTGGGGGCGAACACTGAAGCTTTCTTT
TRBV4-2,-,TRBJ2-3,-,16,CASSQVDGLGADTQYF,TGTGCCAGCAGCCAAGTTGACGGGCTAGGGGCAGATACGCAGTATTTT
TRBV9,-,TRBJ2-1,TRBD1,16,CASSVSGGSSSGEQFF,TGTGCCAGCAGCGTTTCAGGGGGCTCTTCGTCCGGTGAGCAGTTCTTC
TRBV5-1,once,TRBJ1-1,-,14,CASSPVSSDTEAFF,TGCGCCAGCAGCCCGGTTTCCTCTGACACTGAAGCTTTCTTT
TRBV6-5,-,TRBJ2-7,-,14,CASSPNLSSYEQYF,TGTGCCAGCAGTCCAAACCTCAGCTCCTACGAGCAGTACTTC
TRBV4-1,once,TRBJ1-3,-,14,CASSPQGSGNTIYF,TGCGCCAGCAGCCCCCAGGGTTCTGGAAACACCATATATTTT
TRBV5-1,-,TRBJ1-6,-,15,CASSLGPLPQGSLHF,TGCGCCAGCAGCCTGGGACCATTACCCCAGGGGTCCCTCCACTTT
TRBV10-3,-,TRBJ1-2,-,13,CAISEGLGDGYTF,TGTGCCATCAGTGAGGGGTTAGGGGATGGCTACACCTTC
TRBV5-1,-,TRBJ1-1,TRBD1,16,CASSLRDRGSDTEAFF,TGCGCCAGCAGCCTCCGGGACAGGGGTTCGGACACTGAAGCTTTCTTT
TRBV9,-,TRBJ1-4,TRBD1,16,CASSVSAGQGNEKLFF,TGTGCCAGCAGCGTATCCGCCGGACAGGGGAATGAAAAACTGTTTTTT
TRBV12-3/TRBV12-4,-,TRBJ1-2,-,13,CASSFGGLGGYTF,TGTGCCAGCAGTTTCGGGGGGCTAGGAGGGTACACCTTC
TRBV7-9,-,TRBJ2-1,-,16,CASSLRTGRGYNEQFF,TGTGCCAGCAGCTTACGAACAGGGAGGGGCTACAATGAGCAGTTCTTC
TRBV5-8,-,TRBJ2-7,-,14,CASRSRRGSYEQYF,TGTGCCAGCAGATCGCGGCGGGGATCCTACGAGCAGTACTTC
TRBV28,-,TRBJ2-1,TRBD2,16,CASSFRLAGGITEQFF,TGTGCCAGCAGTTTTAGACTAGCGGGGGGCATAACCGAGCAGTTCTTC
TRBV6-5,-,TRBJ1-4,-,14,CASSSDYAGEKLFF,TGTGCCAGCAGTTCGGACTACGCGGGTGAAAAACTGTTTTTT
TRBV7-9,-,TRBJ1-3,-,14,CASRLPHSGNTIYF,TGTGCCAGCAGACTCCCGCACTCTGGAAACACCATATATTTT
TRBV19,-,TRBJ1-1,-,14,CASSIAGMNTEAFF,TGTGCCAGTAGTATTGCAGGGATGAACACTGAAGCTTTCTTT
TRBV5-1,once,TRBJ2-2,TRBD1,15,CASSLTQDRAGELFF,TGCGCCAGCAGCTTGACCCAGGACAGGGCCGGGGAGCTGTTTTTT
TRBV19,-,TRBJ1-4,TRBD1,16,CASTFGPAGTGLPLFF,TGTGCCAGTACCTTCGGGCCTGCCGGGACAGGCTTGCCCCTGTTTTTT
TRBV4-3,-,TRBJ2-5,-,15,CASSQVGPVGETQYF,TGCGCCAGCAGCCAAGTTGGGCCGGTAGGAGAGACCCAGTACTTC
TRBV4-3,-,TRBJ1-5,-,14,CASSQDRGNQPQHF,TGCGCCAGCAGCCAAGATAGAGGGAATCAGCCCCAGCATTTT
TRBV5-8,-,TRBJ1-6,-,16,CASSLGQGRVFSPLHF,TGTGCCAGCAGCTTGGGCCAGGGGCGGGTTTTTTCACCCCTCCACTTT
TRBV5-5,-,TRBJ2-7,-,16,CASSLFWGLEGYEQYF,TGTGCCAGCAGCTTGTTCTGGGGGCTGGAAGGCTACGAGCAGTACTTC
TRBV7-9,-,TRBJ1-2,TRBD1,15,CASSKGPGQGTGYTF,TGTGCCAGCAGCAAAGGACCGGGACAGGGGACTGGCTACACCTTC